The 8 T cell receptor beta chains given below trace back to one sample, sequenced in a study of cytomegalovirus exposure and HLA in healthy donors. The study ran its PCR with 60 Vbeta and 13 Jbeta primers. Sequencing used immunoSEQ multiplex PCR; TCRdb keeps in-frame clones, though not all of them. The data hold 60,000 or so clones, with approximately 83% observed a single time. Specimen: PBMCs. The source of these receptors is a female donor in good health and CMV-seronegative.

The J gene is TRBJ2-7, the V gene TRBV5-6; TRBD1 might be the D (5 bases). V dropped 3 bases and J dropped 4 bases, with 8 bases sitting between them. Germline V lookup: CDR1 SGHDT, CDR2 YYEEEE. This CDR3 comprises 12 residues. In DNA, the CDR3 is TGTGCCAGCAGCTGGAACAGGTACGAGCAGTACTTC. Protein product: CASSWNRYEQYF.

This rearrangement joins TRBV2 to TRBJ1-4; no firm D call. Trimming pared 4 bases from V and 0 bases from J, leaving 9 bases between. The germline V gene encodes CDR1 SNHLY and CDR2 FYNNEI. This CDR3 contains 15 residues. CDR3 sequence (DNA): TGTGCCAGCAGTGGACACAGAGCAACTAATGAAAAACTGTTTTTT. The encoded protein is CASSGHRATNEKLFF. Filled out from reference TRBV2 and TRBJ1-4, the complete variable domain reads EPEVTQTPSHQVTQMGQEVILRCVPISNHLYFYWYRQILGQKVEFLVSFYNNEISEKSEIFDDQFSVERPDGSNFTLKIRSTKLEDSAMYFCASSGHRATNEKLFFGSGTQLSVL.

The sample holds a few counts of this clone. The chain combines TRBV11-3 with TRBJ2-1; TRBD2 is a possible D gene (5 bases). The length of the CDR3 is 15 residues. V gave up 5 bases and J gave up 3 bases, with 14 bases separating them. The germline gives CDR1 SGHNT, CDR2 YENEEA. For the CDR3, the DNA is TGTGCCAGCAGCCCCCCCGGGGTCGGCTACAATGAGCAGTTCTTC. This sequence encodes CASSPPGVGYNEQFF.

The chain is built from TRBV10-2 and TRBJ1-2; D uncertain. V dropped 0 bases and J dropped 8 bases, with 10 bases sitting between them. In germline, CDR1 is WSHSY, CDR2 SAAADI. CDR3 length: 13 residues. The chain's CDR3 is CASSESQSGGYTF. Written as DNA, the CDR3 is TGCGCCAGCAGTGAGTCCCAAAGCGGCGGCTACACCTTC.

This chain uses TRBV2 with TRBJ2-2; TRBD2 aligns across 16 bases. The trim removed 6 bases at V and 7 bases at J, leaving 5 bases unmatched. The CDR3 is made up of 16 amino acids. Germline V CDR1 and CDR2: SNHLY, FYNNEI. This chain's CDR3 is CASSQGLAGGIGELFF. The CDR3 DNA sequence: TGTGCCAGCAGCCAGGGACTAGCGGGAGGGATCGGGGAGCTGTTTTTT. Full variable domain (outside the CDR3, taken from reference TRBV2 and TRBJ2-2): EPEVTQTPSHQVTQMGQEVILRCVPISNHLYFYWYRQILGQKVEFLVSFYNNEISEKSEIFDDQFSVERPDGSNFTLKIRSTKLEDSAMYFCASSQGLAGGIGELFFGEGSRLTVL.

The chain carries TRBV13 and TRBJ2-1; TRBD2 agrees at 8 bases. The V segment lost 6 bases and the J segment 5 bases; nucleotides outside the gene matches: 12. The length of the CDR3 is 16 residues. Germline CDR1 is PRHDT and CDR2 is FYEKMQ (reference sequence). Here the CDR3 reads CASRKTGTRDNNEQFF. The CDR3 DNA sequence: TGTGCCAGCAGAAAGACCGGGACTAGGGACAACAATGAGCAGTTCTTC.

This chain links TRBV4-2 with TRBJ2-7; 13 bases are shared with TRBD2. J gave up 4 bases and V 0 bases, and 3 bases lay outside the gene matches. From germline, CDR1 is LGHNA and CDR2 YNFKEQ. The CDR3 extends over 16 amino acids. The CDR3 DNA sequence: TGTGCCAGCAGCCAAGATACTAGCGGGGGGGCTTACGAGCAGTACTTC. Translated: CASSQDTSGGAYEQYF.

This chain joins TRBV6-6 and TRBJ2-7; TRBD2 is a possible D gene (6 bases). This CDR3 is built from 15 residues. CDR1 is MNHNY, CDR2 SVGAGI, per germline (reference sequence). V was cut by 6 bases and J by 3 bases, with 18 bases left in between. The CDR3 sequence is CASRSTVAGRYEQYF. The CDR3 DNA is TGTGCCAGCAGATCGACAGTCGCGGGGCGCTACGAGCAGTACTTC.